This TCR beta chain was profiled in a study of PD-1 blockade in classical Hodgkin lymphoma. Regarding the study as a whole: Lower baseline TCR diversity marked trial partial responders and progressors. Nivolumab starters within 1 year of ASCT were excluded. With CD4+ cells, TCR diversity rose significantly by C4D1, but not with CD8+ cells.

This clone was found once. What it binds is unknown. Each patient experienced a relapse that followed autologous stem cell transplantation, and brentuximab vedotin exposure varied. Profiling relied on immunoSEQ multiplex PCR, and the TCRdb table lists in-frame clones only, not all of them. The table lists tens of thousands of clones, around 88% of them singletons. The sample consisted of peripheral blood mononuclear cells (PBMCs), taken before the second cycle of nivolumab. This sequence originates from a human donor with classical Hodgkin lymphoma.

The CDR3 DNA reads TGTGCCAGCAGCCAAGAGGCACTAGCGGGAGGCGAGCAGTACTTC. This translates into CASSQEALAGGEQYF. The chain recombines TRBV4-2 with TRBJ2-7, with 12 nucleotides matching TRBD2. There are 15 residues in the CDR3. Germline V gives CDR1 LGHNA, CDR2 YNFKEQ. V shed 0 bases and J 6 bases; nucleotides not matched to a gene: 3.